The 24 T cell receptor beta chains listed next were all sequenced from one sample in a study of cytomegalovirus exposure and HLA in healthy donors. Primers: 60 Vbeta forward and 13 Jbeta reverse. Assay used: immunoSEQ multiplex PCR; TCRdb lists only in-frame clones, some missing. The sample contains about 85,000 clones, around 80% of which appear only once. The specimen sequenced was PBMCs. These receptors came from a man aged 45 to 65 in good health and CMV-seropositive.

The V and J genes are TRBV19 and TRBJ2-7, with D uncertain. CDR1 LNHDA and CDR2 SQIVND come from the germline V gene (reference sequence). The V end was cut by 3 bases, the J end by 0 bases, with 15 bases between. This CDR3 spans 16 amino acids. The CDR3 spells CASSMATDWSSYEQYF. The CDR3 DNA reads TGTGCCAGTAGTATGGCCACTGACTGGAGCTCCTACGAGCAGTACTTC.

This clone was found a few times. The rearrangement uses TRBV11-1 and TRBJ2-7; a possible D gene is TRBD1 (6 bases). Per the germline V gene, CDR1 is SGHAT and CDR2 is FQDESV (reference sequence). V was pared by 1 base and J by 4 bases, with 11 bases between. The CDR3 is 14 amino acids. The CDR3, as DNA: TGTGCCAGCAGCTTAGGACAGGCTGTTTACGAGCAGTACTTC. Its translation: CASSLGQAVYEQYF.

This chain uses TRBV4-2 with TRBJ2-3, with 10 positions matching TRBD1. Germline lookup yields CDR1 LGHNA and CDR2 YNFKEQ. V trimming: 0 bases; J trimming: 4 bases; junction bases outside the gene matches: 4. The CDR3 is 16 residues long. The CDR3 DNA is TGTGCCAGCAGCCAAGAGATAGGACAGGGGGCAGATACGCAGTATTTT. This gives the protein CASSQEIGQGADTQYF.

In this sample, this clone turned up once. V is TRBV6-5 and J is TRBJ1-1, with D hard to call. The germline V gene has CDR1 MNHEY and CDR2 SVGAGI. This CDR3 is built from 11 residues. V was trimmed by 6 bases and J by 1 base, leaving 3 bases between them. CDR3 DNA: TGTGCCAGCAGCCGGAACACTGAAGCTTTCTTT. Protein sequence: CASSRNTEAFF.

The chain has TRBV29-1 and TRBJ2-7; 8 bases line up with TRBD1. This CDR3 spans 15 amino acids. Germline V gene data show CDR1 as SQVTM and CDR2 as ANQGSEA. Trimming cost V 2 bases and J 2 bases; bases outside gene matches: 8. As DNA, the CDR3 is TGCAGCGTTGAACGGTTAGACAGGGGCCCCTACGAGCAGTACTTC. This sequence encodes CSVERLDRGPYEQYF.

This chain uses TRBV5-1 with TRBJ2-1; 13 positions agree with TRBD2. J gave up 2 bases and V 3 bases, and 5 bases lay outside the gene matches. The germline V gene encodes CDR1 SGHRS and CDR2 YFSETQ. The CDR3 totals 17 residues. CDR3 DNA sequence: TGCGCCAGCAGCTCTCGGACTAGCGGGAGCCCCTACAATGAGCAGTTCTTC. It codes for CASSSRTSGSPYNEQFF.

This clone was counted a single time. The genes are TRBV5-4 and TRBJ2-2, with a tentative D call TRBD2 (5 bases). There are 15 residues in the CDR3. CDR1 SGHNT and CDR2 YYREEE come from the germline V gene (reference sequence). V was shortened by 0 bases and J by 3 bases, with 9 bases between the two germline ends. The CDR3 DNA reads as TGTGCCAGCAGCTTGGACTCGGGGTACACCGGGGAGCTGTTTTTT. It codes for CASSLDSGYTGELFF.

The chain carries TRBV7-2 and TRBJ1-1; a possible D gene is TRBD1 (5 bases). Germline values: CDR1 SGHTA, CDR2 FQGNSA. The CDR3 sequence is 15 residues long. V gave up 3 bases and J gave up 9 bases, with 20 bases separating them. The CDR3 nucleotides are TGTGCCAGCAGCTTGGGGGGACGGTTGTCTTCCCAAGCTTTCTTT. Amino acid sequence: CASSLGGRLSSQAFF.

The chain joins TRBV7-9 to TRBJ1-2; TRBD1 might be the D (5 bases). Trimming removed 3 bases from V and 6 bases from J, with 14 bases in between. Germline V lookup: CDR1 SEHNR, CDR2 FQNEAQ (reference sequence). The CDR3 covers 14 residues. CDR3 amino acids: CASSFGYQGDGYTF. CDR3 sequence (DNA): TGTGCCAGCAGCTTTGGGTACCAGGGCGATGGCTACACCTTC.

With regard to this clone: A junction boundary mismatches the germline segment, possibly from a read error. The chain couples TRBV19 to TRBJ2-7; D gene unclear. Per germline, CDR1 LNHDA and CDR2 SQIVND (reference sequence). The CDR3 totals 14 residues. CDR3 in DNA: TGTGCCATTAGTATAATTGCAGGTTCGTACGAGCAGTACTTC. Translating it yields CAISIIAGSYEQYF.

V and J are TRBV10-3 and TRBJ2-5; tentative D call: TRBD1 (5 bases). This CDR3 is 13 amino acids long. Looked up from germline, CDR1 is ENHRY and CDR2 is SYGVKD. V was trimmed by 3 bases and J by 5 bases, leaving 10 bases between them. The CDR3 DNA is TGTGCCATCAGTGAAGCAGGGCGGGAGACCCAGTACTTC. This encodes CAISEAGRETQYF.

DNA for the CDR3: TGTGCCAGCAGCCTTAACCGGGACTCCGACACCGGGGAGCTGTTTTTT. This encodes CASSLNRDSDTGELFF. The J gene is TRBJ2-2, the V gene TRBV4-2; possible D gene TRBD2, 6 bases. The V end lost 4 bases, the J end lost 3 bases, and 15 bases lay between the germline ends. Per germline, CDR1 LGHNA and CDR2 YNFKEQ. CDR3 size: 16 residues.

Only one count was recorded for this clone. The DNA for the CDR3 is TGCAGCGCGACGTTGGGGACAGGGAACGGCTACACCTTC. It yields the protein CSATLGTGNGYTF. The rearrangement uses TRBV29-1 and TRBJ1-2; 9 positions match TRBD1. Germline assignment: CDR1 SQVTM and CDR2 ANQGSEA. The trim removed 7 bases at V and 8 bases at J, leaving 11 bases unmatched. This CDR3 is built from 13 residues.

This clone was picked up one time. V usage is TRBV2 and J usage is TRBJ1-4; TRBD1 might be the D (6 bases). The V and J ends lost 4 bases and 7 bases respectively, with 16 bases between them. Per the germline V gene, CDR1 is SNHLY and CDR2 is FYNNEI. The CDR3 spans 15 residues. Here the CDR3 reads CASSGDTGTGEKLFF. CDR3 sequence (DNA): TGTGCCAGCAGTGGAGATACAGGGACGGGTGAAAAACTGTTTTTT.

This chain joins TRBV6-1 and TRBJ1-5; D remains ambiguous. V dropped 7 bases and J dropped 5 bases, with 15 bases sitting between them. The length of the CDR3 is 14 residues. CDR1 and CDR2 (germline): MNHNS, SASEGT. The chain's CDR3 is CASTRGGNHQPQHF. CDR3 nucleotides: TGTGCCAGCACCCGAGGTGGCAACCATCAGCCCCAGCATTTT.

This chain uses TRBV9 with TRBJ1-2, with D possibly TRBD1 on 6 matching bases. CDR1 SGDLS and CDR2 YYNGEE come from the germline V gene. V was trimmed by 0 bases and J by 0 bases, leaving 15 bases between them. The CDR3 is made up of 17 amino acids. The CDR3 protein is CASSVEAEQGSNYGYTF. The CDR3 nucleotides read TGTGCCAGCAGCGTAGAAGCCGAACAGGGTTCTAACTATGGCTACACCTTC.

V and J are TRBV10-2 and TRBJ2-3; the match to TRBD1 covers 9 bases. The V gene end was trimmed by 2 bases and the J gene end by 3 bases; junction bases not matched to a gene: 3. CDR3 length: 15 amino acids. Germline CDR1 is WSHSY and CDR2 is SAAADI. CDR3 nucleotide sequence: TGCGCCAGCAGTGAGGGGGGACAGGGAACAGATACGCAGTATTTT. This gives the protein CASSEGGQGTDTQYF.

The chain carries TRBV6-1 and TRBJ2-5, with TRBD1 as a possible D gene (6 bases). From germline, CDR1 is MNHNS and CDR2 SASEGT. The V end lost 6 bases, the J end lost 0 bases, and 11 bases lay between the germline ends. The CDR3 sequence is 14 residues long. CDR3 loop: CASRTGEYQETQYF. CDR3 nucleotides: TGTGCCAGCAGGACAGGCGAGTACCAAGAGACCCAGTACTTC.

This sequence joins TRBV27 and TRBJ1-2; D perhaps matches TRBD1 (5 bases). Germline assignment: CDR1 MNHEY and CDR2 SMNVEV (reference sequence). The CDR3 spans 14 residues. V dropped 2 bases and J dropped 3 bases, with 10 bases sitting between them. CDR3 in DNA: TGTGCCAGCAGTTTAAGGGGTACCGACTATGGCTACACCTTC. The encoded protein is CASSLRGTDYGYTF.

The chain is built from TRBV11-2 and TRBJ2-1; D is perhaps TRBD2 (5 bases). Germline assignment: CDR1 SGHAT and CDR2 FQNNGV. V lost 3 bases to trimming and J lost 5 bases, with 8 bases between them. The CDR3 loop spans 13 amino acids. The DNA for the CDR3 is TGTGCCAGCAGCTTGTGGCGGGACAATGAGCAGTTCTTC. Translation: CASSLWRDNEQFF.

The CDR3 is CASSIRQGQNTGELFF. In DNA form, the CDR3 reads TGTGCCAGTAGTATTCGACAGGGGCAAAACACCGGGGAGCTGTTTTTT. The J gene is TRBJ2-2, the V gene TRBV19; 8 nucleotides line up with TRBD1. CDR1 LNHDA and CDR2 SQIVND come from the germline V gene (reference sequence). Germline trimming cut 3 bases from V and 2 bases from J; bases unmatched to any gene: 5. The CDR3 is made up of 16 amino acids.

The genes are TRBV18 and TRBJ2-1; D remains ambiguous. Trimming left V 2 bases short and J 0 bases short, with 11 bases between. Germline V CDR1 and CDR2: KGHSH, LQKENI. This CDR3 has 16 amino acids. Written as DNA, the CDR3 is TGTGCCAGCTCACCAAATGAGTTTAGCTCCTACAATGAGCAGTTCTTC. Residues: CASSPNEFSSYNEQFF.

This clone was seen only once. The CDR3 reads CASSYPGTLNEQFF. The DNA of the CDR3 is TGTGCCAGCAGTTATCCGGGAACATTGAATGAGCAGTTCTTC. This chain links TRBV6-5 with TRBJ2-1; D possibly corresponds to TRBD2 (5 bases). This CDR3 has 14 amino acids. The V gene lost 3 bases and the J gene lost 7 bases, with 13 bases spanning the gap. Looked up from germline, CDR1 is MNHEY and CDR2 is SVGAGI.

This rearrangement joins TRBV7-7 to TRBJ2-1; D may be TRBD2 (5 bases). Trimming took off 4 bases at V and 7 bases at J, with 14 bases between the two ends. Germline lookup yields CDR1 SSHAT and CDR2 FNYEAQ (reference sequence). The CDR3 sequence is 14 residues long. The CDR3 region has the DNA TGTGCCAGCAGCTCCAGTGGGAGAGGGAATGAGCAGTTCTTC. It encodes CASSSSGRGNEQFF.